This is a list of T cell receptor beta chains from one sample in a study of T cell responses to AZD1222 COVID-19 vaccine. Sequencing used immunoSEQ multiplex PCR; TCRdb keeps in-frame clones, though not all of them. Of around 70,000 clones listed, around nine tenths were seen once; the top ten hold roughly 8%. The sequences come from peripheral blood, collected on day 0 of AZD1222 vaccination. These receptors came from an adult in good health. Each CDR3 is given with its conserved first and last residue. A D gene is named only where the DNA matches it firmly. The size field is filled for only some rows; it gives once, few, many or a size class.

D	V	J	size	DNA	CDR3
TRBD1	TRBV7-3	TRBJ2-2	NA	TGTGCCAGCAGCCTCCAGGGGGCAACCGGGGAGCTGTTTTTT	CASSLQGATGELFF
NA	TRBV6-5	TRBJ2-1	once	TGTGCCAGCAGGACCGGGGGCAATGAGCAGTTCTTC	CASRTGGNEQFF
TRBD2	TRBV11-3	TRBJ2-1	NA	TGTGCCAGCAGCTTAGGTAGCGGGAGTTTTAATGAGCAGTTCTTC	CASSLGSGSFNEQFF
NA	TRBV27	TRBJ1-5	NA	TGTGCCAGCAGTTTAGCGCTCAATCAGCCCCAGCATTTT	CASSLALNQPQHF
NA	TRBV4-3	TRBJ1-6	NA	TGCGCCAGCAGCCAAGATCTTACAGGGAGGAATTCACCCCTCCACTTT	CASSQDLTGRNSPLHF
NA	TRBV24-1	TRBJ1-2	once	TGTGCCACCAGTGATGTGGACACATTCTATGGCTACACCTTC	CATSDVDTFYGYTF
TRBD1	TRBV7-2	TRBJ1-2	NA	TGTGCCAGCAGCTCGGACAGGGGAGAGGGCTATGGCTACACCTTC	CASSSDRGEGYGYTF
NA	TRBV7-9	TRBJ2-7	NA	TGTGCCAGCAGCCCATCGGGAAACTACGAGCAGTACTTC	CASSPSGNYEQYF
NA	TRBV27	TRBJ2-5	NA	TGTGCCAGCAGTTTATCGATGGGACTCGAGGCGGGAACCCAGTACTTC	CASSLSMGLEAGTQYF
TRBD2	TRBV29-1	TRBJ2-2	NA	TGCAGCGTTGTATCGACGGGAGGGCCGAGGACCGGGGAGCTGTTTTTT	CSVVSTGGPRTGELFF
NA	TRBV28	TRBJ2-6	few	TGTGCCAGCAGCAGACTGATCTCTGGGGCCAACGTCCTGACTTTC	CASSRLISGANVLTF
NA	TRBV4-3	TRBJ1-3	NA	TGCGCCAGCAGCCAAGCCGGGATCAGCTCTGGAAACACCATATATTTT	CASSQAGISSGNTIYF
NA	TRBV4-1	TRBJ1-4	NA	TGCGCCAGCAGCCAAGATATACGGCCATATAATGAAAAACTGTTTTTT	CASSQDIRPYNEKLFF
TRBD1	TRBV19	TRBJ2-7	NA	TGTGCCAGTAAGGGGACAGGTTCCTACGAGCAGTACTTC	CASKGTGSYEQYF
TRBD1	TRBV19	TRBJ1-1	NA	TGTGCCACTCAAGACCCCAGGGGGCCGAGCACTGAAGCTTTCTTT	CATQDPRGPSTEAFF
TRBD2	TRBV28	TRBJ2-1	NA	TGTGCCAGCACTAGCGGGGTCAGCGCCAGTAAGAAGCAGTTCTTC	CASTSGVSASKKQFF
NA	TRBV10-3	TRBJ2-1	NA	TGTGCCATAGGCTCAAGGGGCAATGAGCAGTTCTTC	CAIGSRGNEQFF
NA	TRBV15	TRBJ2-2	few	TGTGCCACCAGCAGAGATCCCGCCGGGAGAAGCACCGGGGAGCTGTTTTTT	CATSRDPAGRSTGELFF
NA	TRBV7-3	TRBJ2-1	NA	TGTGCCAGCAGCTTACAGCCTGCTAGGATCTCCAATGAGCAGTTCTTC	CASSLQPARISNEQFF
NA	TRBV18	TRBJ1-2	few	TGTGCCAGCTCACCACCGGCCAGTCCTAACTATGGCTACACCTTC	CASSPPASPNYGYTF
TRBD1	TRBV2	TRBJ1-2	NA	TGTGCCAGCAGTGACAGGGGGCGATTCTATGGCTACACCTTC	CASSDRGRFYGYTF
TRBD1	TRBV7-8	TRBJ2-2	NA	TGTGCCAGCAGCCTCGGGACAGTGAACACCGGGGAGCTGTTTTTT	CASSLGTVNTGELFF
NA	TRBV7-9	TRBJ2-7	NA	TGTGCCAGCAGCTTAGGTTGGGGGGCCTCCTACGAGCAGTACTTC	CASSLGWGASYEQYF
TRBD1	TRBV7-2	TRBJ2-7	NA	TGTGCCAGCAGCTTAGACTCCGGGACAGGGGGCAACGAGCAGTACTTC	CASSLDSGTGGNEQYF
NA	TRBV4-1	TRBJ1-3	NA	TGCGCCAGCAGCCAAGAATTTGGCGGGGGGCAACGGGGAAACACCATATATTTT	CASSQEFGGGQRGNTIYF
NA	TRBV9	TRBJ2-1	once	TGTGCCAGCAGCGTAGAGTTCCGGGAAGGGTACAATGAGCAGTTCTTC	CASSVEFREGYNEQFF
TRBD2	TRBV7-9	TRBJ2-7	NA	TGTGCCAGCAGCGCCCGGGGGGTGCCGGGACTAGGATTTACTAACGAGCAGTACTTC	CASSARGVPGLGFTNEQYF
NA	TRBV19	TRBJ1-3	NA	TGTGCCAGTACCCCCTTACAGGGACGGTCTGGAAACACCATATATTTT	CASTPLQGRSGNTIYF
NA	TRBV6-2/TRBV6-3	TRBJ2-7	NA	TGTGCCAGCAGTTACTCCTTTGTGAGCGTTGGAGAGCAGTACTTC	CASSYSFVSVGEQYF
NA	TRBV6-5	TRBJ2-3	NA	TGTGCCAGCAGTAGACAGTCCGGCACAGATACGCAGTATTTT	CASSRQSGTDTQYF
TRBD2	TRBV27	TRBJ2-3	NA	TGTGCCAGCAGTTTACCCGGACTAGCGGGAAGCACAGATACGCAGTATTTT	CASSLPGLAGSTDTQYF
NA	TRBV7-2	TRBJ2-3	NA	TGTGCCAGCAGCTTAGAGCCCACGCCTACGCAGTATTTT	CASSLEPTPTQYF
NA	TRBV27	TRBJ1-2	NA	TGTGCCAGCAGTCTCATCGGGAAAGACAGGAACTATGGCTACACCTTC	CASSLIGKDRNYGYTF
NA	TRBV6-5	TRBJ2-5	NA	TGTGCCAGCAGCTTGACCGCCGGGGAGACCCAGTACTTC	CASSLTAGETQYF
TRBD1	TRBV18	TRBJ1-5	NA	TGTGCCAGCTCACCGGGGACAGGGCGGCAGCCCCAGCATTTT	CASSPGTGRQPQHF
NA	TRBV19	TRBJ1-2	NA	TGTGCCAGTAGTATAAACAGCTATGGCTACACCTTC	CASSINSYGYTF
TRBD1	TRBV19	TRBJ1-5	once	TGTGCCAGTCGGACAGGGTGGTCCGGGGGCAATCAGCCCCAGCATTTT	CASRTGWSGGNQPQHF
TRBD1	TRBV5-1	TRBJ1-2	once	TGCGCCAGCAGCGTCCAGGGGGGTGATGGCTACACCTTC	CASSVQGGDGYTF
NA	TRBV24-1	TRBJ1-2	NA	TGTGCCACCCAGTCTGTGGGGGCCTATGGCTACACCTTC	CATQSVGAYGYTF
NA	TRBV24-1	TRBJ1-5	NA	TGTGCCACCAGTGACATCAATCAGCCCCAGCATTTT	CATSDINQPQHF
TRBD2	TRBV18	TRBJ2-1	NA	TGTGCCAGCTCACCACCTAGCGGGAGGTACAATGAGCAGTTCTTC	CASSPPSGRYNEQFF
NA	TRBV5-1	TRBJ1-3	NA	TGCGCCAGCAGCTTGGGGGCCTCTGGAAACACCATATATTTT	CASSLGASGNTIYF
TRBD1	TRBV19	TRBJ1-5	once	TGTGCCAGTAGTCTCATACAGGGGGCCGGCAATCAGCCCCAGCATTTT	CASSLIQGAGNQPQHF
NA	TRBV24-1	TRBJ2-2	few	TGTGCCACCAGTGATCCGCAGCGACAGACCGGGGAGCTGTTTTTT	CATSDPQRQTGELFF
TRBD1	TRBV27	TRBJ2-7	NA	TGTGCCAGCAGCTCAGGGACAGGGGGCTACGAGCAGTACTTC	CASSSGTGGYEQYF
NA	TRBV9	TRBJ2-3	NA	TGTGCCAGCAGCGTAGACGAAACAGATACGCAGTATTTT	CASSVDETDTQYF
TRBD1	TRBV19	TRBJ1-2	NA	TGTGCCAGTAGTACGGACAGGGGGTTAAACTATGGCTACACCTTC	CASSTDRGLNYGYTF
NA	TRBV19	TRBJ1-1	NA	TGTGCCAGTAGTTCCTCCTTGAACACTGAAGCTTTCTTT	CASSSSLNTEAFF
NA	TRBV2	TRBJ1-2	NA	TGTGCCAGCACACCATTGGACCATAACTATGGCTACACCTTC	CASTPLDHNYGYTF
TRBD1	TRBV2	TRBJ1-1	NA	TGTGCCAGCAGTGTCCGGGACAGAGTGAACACTGAAGCTTTCTTT	CASSVRDRVNTEAFF
TRBD2	TRBV18	TRBJ2-1	NA	TGTGCCAGCTCAAAGGGACTAGCGGGAGGACACTACAATGAGCAGTTCTTC	CASSKGLAGGHYNEQFF
TRBD1	TRBV11-2	TRBJ1-6	NA	TGTGCCAGCAGGGGACAGATGGGCCTAAATTCACCCCTCCACTTT	CASRGQMGLNSPLHF
NA	TRBV24-1	TRBJ2-6	NA	TGTGCCACCAGTGAGACAGGGGCGGGAGGCGTCCTGACTTTC	CATSETGAGGVLTF
NA	TRBV6-2/TRBV6-3	TRBJ1-1	NA	TGTGCCAGCAGCCTTGGGGTCCGAGCTTTCTTT	CASSLGVRAFF
TRBD1	TRBV11-2	TRBJ2-6	NA	TGTGCCAGCAGCTTCAGGGGGCCAGGGGCCAACGTCCTGACTTTC	CASSFRGPGANVLTF
NA	TRBV5-4	TRBJ2-6	NA	TGTGCCAGCAGCCTACAGGGTACCCTCTCTGGGGCCAACGTCCTGACTTTC	CASSLQGTLSGANVLTF
TRBD1	TRBV7-9	TRBJ2-7	NA	TGTGCCAGCAGCGGACAGGGGGGCTACGAGCAGTACTTC	CASSGQGGYEQYF
NA	TRBV10-1	TRBJ2-3	NA	TGCGCCAGCAGTGAATGGAGGGCGGGCACAGATACGCAGTATTTT	CASSEWRAGTDTQYF
NA	TRBV30	TRBJ2-3	once	TGTGCCTGGAGTTCCCCAGCGGGCTTCACAGATACGCAGTATTTT	CAWSSPAGFTDTQYF
NA	TRBV2	TRBJ1-1	NA	TGTGCCAGCAGTGAACAGAGATTGAACACTGAAGCTTTCTTT	CASSEQRLNTEAFF